The 10 T cell receptor beta chains given below trace back to one sample, sequenced in a study of blood T cell repertoires in COVID-19. Clones were read by immunoSEQ multiplex PCR, and TCRdb kept only the in-frame ones, dropping some. There are more than 45,000 clones in the sample; 85% to 90% occur only once, and about 14% lies in the top ten. Material for sequencing was peripheral blood. Receptor source: a man between 70 and 80 years old with acute or convalescent COVID-19.

This rearrangement joins TRBV5-8 to TRBJ2-5; TRBD2 might be the D (7 bases). CDR3 length equals 15 residues. V lost 4 bases and J 4 bases, leaving 17 bases between the germline ends. CDR1 is SGHTS, CDR2 YDEGEE, per germline. The CDR3 protein is CASSPTGGRRETQYF. Written as DNA, the CDR3 is TGTGCCAGCAGCCCGACCGGGGGGCGAAGAGAGACCCAGTACTTC. Using reference TRBV5-8 and TRBJ2-5 for the parts outside the CDR3, the full variable domain is EAGVTQSPTHLIKTRGQQATLRCSPISGHTSVYWYQQALGLGLQFLLWYDEGEERNRGNFPPRFSGRQFPNYSSELNVNALELEDSALYLCASSPTGGRRETQYFGPGTRLLVL.

The chain joins TRBV28 to TRBJ2-4; 9 nucleotides agree with TRBD1. J lost 0 bases, V lost 2 bases, and 8 bases had no gene match. Germline V gene sequence: CDR1 MDHEN, CDR2 SYDVKM. This CDR3 has 18 amino acids. CDR3 DNA: TGTGCCAGCAGTTTACGCCCTAGGGACAGGGTAGCCAAAAACATTCAGTACTTC. It is translated as CASSLRPRDRVAKNIQYF.

This clone was seen more than once but under ten times. This sequence joins TRBV10-1 and TRBJ2-7; 15 bases fit TRBD2. The CDR3 has 16 residues. V was pared by 3 bases and J by 2 bases, with 2 bases of the junction left unmatched. Germline loops: CDR1 WNHNN, CDR2 SYGVQD (reference sequence). The CDR3 DNA reads as TGCGCCAGCAGTGATTGGACTAGCGGGAGGGCCTACGAGCAGTACTTC. Translation gives CASSDWTSGRAYEQYF.

This rearrangement joins TRBV24-1 to TRBJ2-1, with D maybe TRBD2 (6 bases). The V gene's germline CDR1 is KGHDR and CDR2 SFDVKD. Trimming left V 3 bases short and J 6 bases short, with 14 bases between. There are 15 residues in the CDR3. Here the CDR3 reads CATSDPGLASNEQFF. DNA for the CDR3: TGTGCCACCAGTGATCCCGGGCTAGCGAGCAATGAGCAGTTCTTC.

This sequence joins TRBV7-3 and TRBJ2-4, with a weak D call TRBD1 (5 bases). V dropped 4 bases and J dropped 6 bases, with 19 bases sitting between them. In germline, CDR1 is SGHTA, CDR2 FQGTGA. This CDR3 spans 16 amino acids. CDR3 nucleotides: TGTGCCAGCAGCTCCGCACTGGCGCAGGGTGCAAACATTCAGTACTTC. Protein sequence: CASSSALAQGANIQYF.

V usage is TRBV29-1 and J usage is TRBJ2-5, with D possibly TRBD1 on 5 matching bases. Trimming stripped 1 base from V and 4 bases from J, with 13 bases between. The V gene's germline CDR1 is SQVTM and CDR2 ANQGSEA. The CDR3 is 14 amino acids. DNA for the CDR3: TGCAGCGTTGAAGCCCCAGGGTTAAGAGAGACCCAGTACTTC. This encodes CSVEAPGLRETQYF.

The chain combines TRBV24-1 with TRBJ2-3; D may be TRBD1 (6 bases). This CDR3 contains 13 residues. Germline CDR1 and CDR2: KGHDR and SFDVKD. The V and J ends lost 9 bases and 4 bases respectively, with 13 bases between them. Here the CDR3 DNA reads TGTGCCACCGAGAGGACAGCGGCAGATACGCAGTATTTT. Its protein product is CATERTAADTQYF.

The chain joins TRBV6-5 to TRBJ2-2, with D possibly being TRBD1 (5 bases). The CDR3 covers 15 residues. Trimming took 6 bases from V and 4 from J, leaving 15 bases between them. CDR1 and CDR2 (germline): MNHEY, SVGAGI. The CDR3 DNA sequence: TGTGCCAGCAGCGCTCAGGGAAAAAGCACCGGGGAGCTGTTTTTT. It encodes CASSAQGKSTGELFF.

The chain couples TRBV6-2 or TRBV6-3 to TRBJ2-5; TRBD2 might be the D (6 bases). The germline V gene encodes CDR1 MNHEY and CDR2 SVGEGT. V was pared by 3 bases and J by 0 bases, with 11 bases between. This CDR3 spans 15 amino acids. CDR3 region: CASSYGGMNQETQYF. DNA of the CDR3: TGTGCCAGCAGTTATGGGGGGATGAACCAAGAGACCCAGTACTTC.

The DNA for the CDR3 is TGCGCCAGCAGCTCCGCCCCAGGGGGCTATGGCTACACCTTC. The encoded protein is CASSSAPGGYGYTF. The J gene is TRBJ1-2, the V gene TRBV5-1, with 7 bases identical to TRBD1. J was trimmed by 4 bases and V by 3 bases; bases with no gene match: 6. The CDR3 loop spans 14 amino acids. CDR1 SGHRS and CDR2 YFSETQ come from the germline V gene.